This is a list of T cell receptor beta chains from one sample in a study of beta chain features in type 1 diabetes. Using immunoSEQ multiplex PCR, the repertoire was profiled, and TCRdb retains in-frame clones only, with some absent. The table has about 240,000 clones, approximately 14% seen once; the top ten hold almost 0.02%. Sequencing was carried out using naive CD4+ T cells from blood. These receptors were obtained from a man aged 30 to 39 with type 1 diabetes. The CDR3 runs from the conserved cysteine through the conserved F or W. A D gene is named only where the DNA matches it firmly. The size entry is marked missing in some rows and otherwise reads once, few, many or a size class.

few	TRBV7-2	TRBJ2-7	14	.	TGTGCCAGCAGCTTGCGGGGCCCTCTACACGAGCAGTACTTC	CASSLRGPLHEQYF
.	TRBV4-1	TRBJ2-1	16	TRBD1	TGCGCCAGCAGCCAAGAGGGCAGGGGGCCCTACAATGAGCAGTTCTTC	CASSQEGRGPYNEQFF
few	TRBV6-5	TRBJ2-7	15	TRBD1	TGTGCCAGCAGTTACTCGGACAGGGGGCGCGGCGAGCAGTACTTC	CASSYSDRGRGEQYF
.	TRBV5-1	TRBJ2-1	15	.	TGCGCCAGCAGCTTGGGGGGGGACTCCTACAATGAGCAGTTCTTC	CASSLGGDSYNEQFF
few	TRBV29-1	TRBJ2-5	15	TRBD2	TGCAGCGTTGAAGATCTGCGGGGGAGGCAAGAGACCCAGTACTTC	CSVEDLRGRQETQYF
.	TRBV7-9	TRBJ2-6	13	.	TGTGCCAGCAGCCAGGAAGGGGCCAACGTCCTGACTTTC	CASSQEGANVLTF
.	TRBV5-1	TRBJ2-7	14	.	TGCGCCAGCAGCTTGGGGACTCCCTCCTACGAGCAGTACTTC	CASSLGTPSYEQYF
few	TRBV25-1	TRBJ2-5	17	TRBD2	TGTGCCAGCAGTGAAAGTATGCTAGCGGGGTTACAAGAGACCCAGTACTTC	CASSESMLAGLQETQYF
.	TRBV2	TRBJ2-7	14	.	TGTGCCAGCCTAGACCGGGACAAGATCTACGAGCAGTACTTC	CASLDRDKIYEQYF
few	TRBV9	TRBJ1-1	12	.	TGTGCCAGCAGCGCCAGCGGGGCTGAAGCTTTCTTT	CASSASGAEAFF
once	TRBV5-1	TRBJ1-3	16	TRBD1	TGCGCCAGCAGCTATTCCACAGGGGCCTCTGGAAACACCATATATTTT	CASSYSTGASGNTIYF
.	TRBV2	TRBJ1-2	15	TRBD1	TGTGCCAGCAGTGAGGGGACAGGGACCCACTATGGCTACACCTTC	CASSEGTGTHYGYTF
.	TRBV5-1	TRBJ1-4	13	TRBD1	TGCGCCAGCAGCCGACAGGGTAATGAAAAACTGTTTTTT	CASSRQGNEKLFF
.	TRBV7-9	TRBJ1-1	15	TRBD1	TGTGCCAGCAGCTTAGGACAGGGTCCGGACACTGAAGCTTTCTTT	CASSLGQGPDTEAFF
few	TRBV7-2	TRBJ2-3	13	.	TGTGCCAGCAGCTTAGGGGGGGCAGATACGCAGTATTTT	CASSLGGADTQYF
few	TRBV2	TRBJ1-6	15	.	TGTGCCAGCAGACCACAGGGCTCCTATAATTCACCCCTCCACTTT	CASRPQGSYNSPLHF
few	TRBV5-1	TRBJ2-7	15	.	TGCGCCAGCAGCGACGGAGCAGGGGAGTACTACGAGCAGTACTTC	CASSDGAGEYYEQYF
few	TRBV7-8	TRBJ1-4	15	.	TGTGCCAGCAGCCAGAAATCAAACGTTAATGAAAAACTGTTTTTT	CASSQKSNVNEKLFF
.	TRBV5-1	TRBJ1-1	14	TRBD1	TGCGCCAGCAGCTTCGGGACAGCGAACACTGAAGCTTTCTTT	CASSFGTANTEAFF
once	TRBV28	TRBJ1-1	17	TRBD1	TGTGCCAGCAGTTTAAGGACAGGGGCGGGAATGAACACTGAAGCTTTCTTT	CASSLRTGAGMNTEAFF
.	TRBV9	TRBJ2-2	16	TRBD1	TGTGCCAGCAGCGTAGGAGGGACAGACGGCACCGGGGAGCTGTTTTTT	CASSVGGTDGTGELFF
few	TRBV5-1	TRBJ2-7	16	TRBD2	TGCGCCAGCTTTGGGCTAGCGGGAGGGCCTACCTACGAGCAGTACTTC	CASFGLAGGPTYEQYF
.	TRBV11-2	TRBJ1-5	13	.	TGTGCCAGCAGCCCTGGAGTCGAACAGCCCCAGCATTTT	CASSPGVEQPQHF
.	TRBV4-1	TRBJ2-5	20	.	TGCGCCAGCAGCCAAGATTACGGCGGGGGACAAGGATCTTTTCAAGAGACCCAGTACTTC	CASSQDYGGGQGSFQETQYF
.	TRBV9	TRBJ2-7	15	TRBD2	TGTGCCAGCAGCCCTAGACTAGCGGGGGAATACGAGCAGTACTTC	CASSPRLAGEYEQYF
few	TRBV11-3	TRBJ2-3	15	TRBD2	TGTGCCAGCAGCTTAGGAGGAGCGGGGGTCGATACGCAGTATTTT	CASSLGGAGVDTQYF
once	TRBV5-4	TRBJ1-4	15	TRBD1	TGTGCCAGCAGCCTAAGGACAGGGGGCTTCGAAAAACTGTTTTTT	CASSLRTGGFEKLFF
few	TRBV7-9	TRBJ1-2	14	TRBD1	TGTGCCAGCAGCCGTACAGGGGGACGGGACGGCTACACCTTC	CASSRTGGRDGYTF
few	TRBV6-6	TRBJ2-1	15	.	TGTGCCAGCATCAATGGGCGTATGATTTACAATGAGCAGTTCTTC	CASINGRMIYNEQFF
few	TRBV30	TRBJ1-4	16	.	TGTGCCTGGAGTCCCTCGGTTGGAGTCATTAATGAAAAACTGTTTTTT	CAWSPSVGVINEKLFF
few	TRBV29-1	TRBJ1-1	13	TRBD1	TGCAGCGCCCTCGACAGGGGGCGGACTGAAGCTTTCTTT	CSALDRGRTEAFF
.	TRBV5-1	TRBJ1-2	13	.	TGCGCCAGCAGCACGGATACGGACAGCTTCTACACCTTC	CASSTDTDSFYTF
few	TRBV2	TRBJ1-5	14	.	TGTGCCAGCAGCCAGGGCGGGGGGGTTCAGCCCCAGCATTTT	CASSQGGGVQPQHF
few	TRBV29-1	TRBJ2-3	14	TRBD1	TGCAGCGCCCGTGGAACAGGGGGCACAGATACGCAGTATTTT	CSARGTGGTDTQYF
few	TRBV6-5	TRBJ2-1	14	TRBD2	TGTGCCAGCAGGCGCGGGGGGCCCAACAATGAGCAGTTCTTC	CASRRGGPNNEQFF
.	TRBV7-2	TRBJ1-5	14	.	TGTGCCAGCAGCTTAGACGCCGAGCGGCAGCCCCAGCATTTT	CASSLDAERQPQHF
.	TRBV29-1	TRBJ2-7	12	.	TGCAGCGTTCAGGGAAGCTCCTACGAGCAGTACTTC	CSVQGSSYEQYF
.	TRBV19	TRBJ1-1	14	.	TGTGCCAGTAGAACCGACAGGTGGAACACTGAAGCTTTCTTT	CASRTDRWNTEAFF
few	TRBV29-1	TRBJ2-3	15	TRBD1	TGCAGCGTTGAAGGGGGCAGGGGGCGAACAGATACGCAGTATTTT	CSVEGGRGRTDTQYF
.	TRBV6-6	TRBJ2-3	15	.	TGTGCCAGCAGCCGCAGGGATCTCGTCGCAGATACGCAGTATTTT	CASSRRDLVADTQYF
.	TRBV5-1	TRBJ1-5	14	.	TGCGCCAGCAGCTTGTGGGGGGGTAATCAGCCCCAGCATTTT	CASSLWGGNQPQHF
few	TRBV19	TRBJ2-7	12	.	TGTGCCAGTAGCGGCTCAGGAGGCGAGCAGTACTTC	CASSGSGGEQYF
.	TRBV29-1	TRBJ1-1	13	.	TGCAGCGTTGCTGGACAGATGAACACTGAAGCTTTCTTT	CSVAGQMNTEAFF
few	TRBV7-9	TRBJ1-4	15	TRBD1	TGTGCCAGCAGCTTAGAGGGGACAGGGATGGAAAAACTGTTTTTT	CASSLEGTGMEKLFF
.	TRBV29-1	TRBJ2-5	12	.	TGCAGCGGAGGAAAAAAACAAGAGACCCAGTACTTC	CSGGKKQETQYF
few	TRBV18	TRBJ2-3	13	.	TGTGCCAGCTCACCAGCGGACACAGATACGCAGTATTTT	CASSPADTDTQYF
.	TRBV18	TRBJ2-3	15	TRBD2	TGTGCCAGCTCCCGGGACTACCTTAGCACAGATACGCAGTATTTT	CASSRDYLSTDTQYF
.	TRBV2	TRBJ1-1	13	TRBD1	TGTGCCAGCAGAACAGGGGCTAACACTGAAGCTTTCTTT	CASRTGANTEAFF
.	TRBV7-8	TRBJ1-3	14	.	TGTGCCAGCAGCTTAGCGCGCGGGGGAAACACCATATATTTT	CASSLARGGNTIYF
few	TRBV11-2	TRBJ1-2	13	TRBD1	TGTGCCAGCAGCCTCGACAGGGGCTATGGCTACACCTTC	CASSLDRGYGYTF
.	TRBV27	TRBJ2-3	22	TRBD2	TGTGCCAGCAGCCGCTCGCCCCCGGGACTAGCGGGAGGGCGACGAAGCCATCCTACGCAGTATTTT	CASSRSPPGLAGGRRSHPTQYF
.	TRBV29-1	TRBJ1-2	12	.	TGCAGCGTTGAGGAGGGTAGCTATGGCTACACCTTC	CSVEEGSYGYTF
.	TRBV10-3	TRBJ2-5	14	TRBD2	TGTGCCATCAGAGGGCCGGCGGGAGGAGAGACCCAGTACTTC	CAIRGPAGGETQYF
few	TRBV30	TRBJ2-3	16	TRBD2	TGTGCCTGGAGTTTCGGCCTAGCGGGTTCCACAGATACGCAGTATTTT	CAWSFGLAGSTDTQYF
.	TRBV2	TRBJ2-5	15	.	TGTGCCAGCAGTGAAGCCCAGCACAGTCAAGAGACCCAGTACTTC	CASSEAQHSQETQYF